This record concerns one T cell receptor (beta chain) sequence. Its antigen is not known. It was from PBMCs that CD4+ and CD8+ T cells were sorted. The CDR3 consists of 16 residues. Trimming stripped 4 bases from V and 3 bases from J, with 18 bases between. In germline, CDR1 is MNHNS, CDR2 SASEGT. Sequencing relied on a cDNA template that was reverse transcribed from extracted RNA. The protocol was immunoSEQ multiplex PCR, while the TCRdb copy is restricted to in-frame clones and leaves out a portion. The sample includes 90,000 to 150,000 clones, less than 70% of them seen just once. The source of the sample is a study of CD8+ T cells in alopecia areata. Study-level points and caveats: Across lesional scalp, and particularly alopecia totalis/universalis, clonality surpassed that of normal scalp. Mice showed TCR sharing more clearly than patients did, possibly owing to HLA.

Sequenced sample: CD4+ T cells sorted from blood. The chain links TRBV6-1 to TRBJ1-2; D remains unclear. The clonotype was recovered from a human donor in good health. CDR3 loop: CASSALRGQPDYGYTF. The CDR3 DNA is TGTGCCAGCAGTGCCTTAAGAGGGCAGCCCGACTATGGCTACACCTTC.